The T cell receptor (beta chain) under discussion was sequenced for a study of T cells after posttransplantation cyclophosphamide. By its share, this clone is large. Treatment was busulfan-fludarabine conditioning, a marrow graft, and cyclophosphamide on days +3 and +4. This table comes from immunoSEQ multiplex PCR, and its TCRdb copy is limited to in-frame clones, with some not included. The sample yields about 7,200 clones, roughly four fifths seen once. The CDR3 contains 16 residues. Germline V gene lookup returns CDR1 LNHDA and CDR2 SQIVND (reference sequence). V lost 1 base, J lost 5 bases, and 11 bases stayed unmatched.

Sequences were derived from CD4+ T cells sorted from blood, sampled 950 to 1,200 days after allogeneic stem cell transplant with posttransplant cyclophosphamide. The clonotype comes from a female patient between 35 and 55 years old who received an allogeneic stem cell transplant from a related donor, was CMV-positive, and had no GVHD. Some T cells here may be from the graft donor. The rearrangement uses TRBV19 and TRBJ2-7; TRBD1 matches 7 bases. The DNA of the CDR3 is TGTGCCAGTAGTATAGGCCGGACAGGCGGTGGGGACGAGCAGTACTTC. Amino acids: CASSIGRTGGGDEQYF.